This TCR beta chain stems from a study of CD8+ T cells in alopecia areata. About the research overall: A regimen of oral tofacitinib, 5 to 10 mg twice daily, was given to treated patients. Treatment with tofacitinib (6 to 18 months) was followed by 6 months off drug.

As for treatment: oral pan-JAK inhibitor, 5-10 mg twice daily. The germline V gene has CDR1 LNHNV and CDR2 YYDKDF (reference sequence). The CDR3 consists of 16 residues. Trimming left V 3 bases short and J 2 bases short, with 16 bases between. Study results and limitations: Lesional scalp, especially alopecia totalis/universalis, showed higher clonality than normal scalp. Expanded CD8+ clones among the top 100, as well as scalp clonality, were significantly decreased by tofacitinib.

Reverse transcription of extracted RNA yielded cDNA, which provided the sequencing template. Sequencing was performed with immunoSEQ multiplex PCR; in TCRdb, only in-frame clones are kept and a portion is missing. The sample includes roughly 98,000 clones, 50% to 75% of them seen just once. As concerns this clone: The antigen is not known.

Material: CD8+ T cells sorted from blood, obtained at week 4, from a patient treated with tofacitinib. This chain joins TRBV15 and TRBJ2-5, with D perhaps matching TRBD2 (6 bases). This receptor was obtained from a human donor with alopecia areata. The CDR3 bases are TGTGCCACCAGCAGGATTAGCGGAGTGTCGCAAGAGACCCAGTACTTC. Protein sequence: CATSRISGVSQETQYF.